The T cell receptor (beta chain) described here comes from a study of blood T cell repertoires in COVID-19. Study-wide context: Samples came from the United States, Italy and Spain, spanning acute and convalescent COVID-19. The cDNA or gDNA used as material had been derived from T cells, B-cell-depleted T cells, or PBMCs.

Methods used by the authors: How many nucleated cells were present was estimated from reference gene primer amplification. The repertoire was sequenced with immunoSEQ multiplex PCR; TCRdb's copy has only in-frame clones and lacks some. From that table come the V and J calls and clone size; the DNA was used to work out D and trimming. The data show 200,000 or so clones, around 84% seen once. Germline assignment: CDR1 LNHNV and CDR2 YYDKDF (reference sequence). V was clipped by 0 bases and J by 4 bases, with 9 bases between them. This CDR3 is 15 amino acids long. Sequencing was carried out using peripheral blood. The sequence was collected from a man in his sixties with acute or convalescent COVID-19. The genes are TRBV15 and TRBJ2-2, with D possibly being TRBD1 (5 bases). The CDR3 DNA is TGTGCCACCAGCAGAGATAGGGGAATCACCGGGGAGCTGTTTTTT. As protein: CATSRDRGITGELFF. Full variable domain (rest looked up from reference TRBV15 and TRBJ2-2): DAMVIQNPRYQVTQFGKPVTLSCSQTLNHNVMYWYQQKSSQAPKLLFHYYDKDFNNEADTPDNFQSRRPNTSFCFLDIRSPGLGDTAMYLCATSRDRGITGELFFGEGSRLTVL.